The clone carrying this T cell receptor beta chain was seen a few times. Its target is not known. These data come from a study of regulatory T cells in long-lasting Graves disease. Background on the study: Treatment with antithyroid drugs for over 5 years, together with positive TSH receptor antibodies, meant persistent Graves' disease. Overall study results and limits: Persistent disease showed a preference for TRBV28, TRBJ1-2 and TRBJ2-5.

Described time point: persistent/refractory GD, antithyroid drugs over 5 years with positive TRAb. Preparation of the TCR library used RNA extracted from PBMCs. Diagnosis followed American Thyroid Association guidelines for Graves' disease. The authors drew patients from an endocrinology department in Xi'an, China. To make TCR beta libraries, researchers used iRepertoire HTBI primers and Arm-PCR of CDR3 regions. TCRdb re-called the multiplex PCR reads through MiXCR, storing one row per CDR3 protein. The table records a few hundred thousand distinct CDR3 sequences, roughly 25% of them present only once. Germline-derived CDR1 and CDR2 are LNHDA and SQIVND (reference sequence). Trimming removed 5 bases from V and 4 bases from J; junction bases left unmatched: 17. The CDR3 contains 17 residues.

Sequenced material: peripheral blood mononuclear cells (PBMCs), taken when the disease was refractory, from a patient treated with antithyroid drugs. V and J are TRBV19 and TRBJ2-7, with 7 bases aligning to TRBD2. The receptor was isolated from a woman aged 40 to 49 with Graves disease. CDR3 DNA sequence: TGTGCCAGTAGTGTTTACGCCAATACATTAGCGGGTTACGAGCAGTACTTC. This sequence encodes CASSVYANTLAGYEQYF. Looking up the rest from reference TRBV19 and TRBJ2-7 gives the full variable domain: DGGITQSPKYLFRKEGQNVTLSCEQNLNHDAMYWYRQDPGQGLRLIYYSQIVNDFQKGDIAEGYSVSREKKESFPLTVTSAQKNPTAFYLCASSVYANTLAGYEQYFGPGTRLTVT.